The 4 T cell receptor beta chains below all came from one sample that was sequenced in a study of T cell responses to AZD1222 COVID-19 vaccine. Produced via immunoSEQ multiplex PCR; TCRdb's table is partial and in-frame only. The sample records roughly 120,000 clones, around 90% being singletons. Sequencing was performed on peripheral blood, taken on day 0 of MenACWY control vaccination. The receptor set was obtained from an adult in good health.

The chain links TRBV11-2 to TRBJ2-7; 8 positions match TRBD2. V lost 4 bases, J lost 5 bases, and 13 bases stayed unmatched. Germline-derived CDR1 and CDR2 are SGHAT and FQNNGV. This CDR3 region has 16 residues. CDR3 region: CASSSLRSGMNNEQYF. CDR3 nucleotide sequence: TGTGCCAGCAGCTCCCTTCGTAGCGGGATGAATAACGAGCAGTACTTC.

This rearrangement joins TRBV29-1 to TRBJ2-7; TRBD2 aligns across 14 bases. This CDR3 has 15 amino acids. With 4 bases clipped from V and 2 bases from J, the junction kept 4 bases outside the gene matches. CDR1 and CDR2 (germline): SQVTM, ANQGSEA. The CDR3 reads CSVAGTSGRTYEQYF. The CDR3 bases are TGCAGCGTTGCCGGGACTAGCGGGAGAACCTACGAGCAGTACTTC.

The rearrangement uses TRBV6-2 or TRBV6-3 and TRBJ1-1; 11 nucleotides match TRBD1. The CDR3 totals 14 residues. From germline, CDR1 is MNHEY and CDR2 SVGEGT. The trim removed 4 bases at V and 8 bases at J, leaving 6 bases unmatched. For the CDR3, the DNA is TGTGCCAGCAGTTCAACCGGGACAGGGGGGGAAGCTTTCTTT. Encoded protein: CASSSTGTGGEAFF.

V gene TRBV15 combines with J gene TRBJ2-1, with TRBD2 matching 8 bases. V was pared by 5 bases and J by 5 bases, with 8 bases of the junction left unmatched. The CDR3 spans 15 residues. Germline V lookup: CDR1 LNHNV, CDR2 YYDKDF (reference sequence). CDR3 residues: CATSEGRGGNNEQFF. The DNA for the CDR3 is TGTGCCACCAGCGAGGGGCGCGGGGGGAACAATGAGCAGTTCTTC.